This T cell receptor (beta chain) was identified in a study of control samples from healthy donors and cancer patients. The table lists this clone with a few counts. CDR1 is MNHEY, CDR2 SVGAGI, per germline. The ends lost 6 bases at V and 10 bases at J; junction bases unmatched: 4. The CDR3 has 11 amino acids. Sequencing used immunoSEQ multiplex PCR; TCRdb keeps in-frame clones, though not all of them. The sample records 65,000 to 90,000 clones, approximately 94% being singletons. Sequencing was carried out using blood. The rearrangement uses TRBV6-5 and TRBJ1-1, with 8 bases aligning to TRBD1. This clonotype was sampled from a woman aged 25 to 45 in good health. The CDR3 DNA reads as TGTGCCAGCAGGAGACAGGGGACAGCTTTCTTT. Amino acids: CASRRQGTAFF.